Sequencing of this T cell receptor beta chain was carried out in a study of cytomegalovirus exposure and HLA in healthy donors. Background on the study: Some 85 million unique TCRs, all from HLA-typed donors, were included in an early release of the data.

V was clipped by 4 bases and J by 6 bases; unmatched bases: 9. The CDR3 runs 16 residues. Germline V lookup: CDR1 SGHRS, CDR2 YFSETQ. Both 60 Vbeta primers and 13 Jbeta primers went into the PCR. The table came from immunoSEQ multiplex PCR; TCRdb's copy has only in-frame clones and leaves some out. The repertoire consists of about 140,000 clones, with over 80% occurring once and the leading ten covering less than 2%. This chain uses TRBV5-1 with TRBJ2-1; TRBD2 matches at 11 bases. The sequence was obtained from a man aged 35-49 years in good health and CMV-seronegative. The specimen sequenced was PBMCs. CDR3 in DNA: TGCGCCAGCAGCCCCATTCTAGCGGGGGGTCTCAATGAGCAGTTCTTC. Encoded protein: CASSPILAGGLNEQFF.